This T cell receptor (beta chain) was captured by sequencing in a study of CD8+ T cells in alopecia areata. About the study: Treated patients were dosed with oral tofacitinib, taking 5 to 10 mg twice daily.

Whole-study findings and limits: Sequencing of scalp samples also includes resident alphabeta T cells from normal skin.

Sequencing templates came from extracted RNA that was reverse transcribed into cDNA. Data came from immunoSEQ multiplex PCR; TCRdb stores just in-frame clones and leaves some out. The data contain about 150,000 clones, roughly 50% of them singletons. In regard to this clone: What it binds is not known.

The sequences come from CD4+ T cells sorted from blood, collected at week 0. This receptor was identified in a human donor with alopecia areata.

CDR3 in amino acids: CASSSPDGSRHEQYF. CDR3 nucleotide sequence: TGTGCCAGCAGCTCACCGGACGGATCCCGCCACGAGCAGTACTTC. V and J are TRBV7-2 and TRBJ2-7; no reliable D call. V lost 4 bases and J lost 5, with 18 bases in between. Germline values: CDR1 SGHTA, CDR2 FQGNSA. This CDR3 is built from 15 residues.